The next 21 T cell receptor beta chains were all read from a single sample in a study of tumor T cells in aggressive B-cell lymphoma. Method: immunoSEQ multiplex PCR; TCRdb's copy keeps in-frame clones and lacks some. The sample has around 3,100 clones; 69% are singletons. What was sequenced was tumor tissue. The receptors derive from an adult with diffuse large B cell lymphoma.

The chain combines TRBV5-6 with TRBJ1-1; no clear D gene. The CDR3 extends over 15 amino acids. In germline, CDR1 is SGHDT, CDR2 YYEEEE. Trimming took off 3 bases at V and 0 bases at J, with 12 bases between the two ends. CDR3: CASSSAGSVNTEAFF. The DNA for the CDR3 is TGTGCCAGCAGCTCCGCGGGGTCAGTGAACACTGAAGCTTTCTTT.

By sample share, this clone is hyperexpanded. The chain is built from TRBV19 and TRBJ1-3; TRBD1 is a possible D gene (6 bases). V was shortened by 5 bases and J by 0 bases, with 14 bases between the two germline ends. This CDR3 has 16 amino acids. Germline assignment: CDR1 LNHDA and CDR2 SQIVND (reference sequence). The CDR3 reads CASSLLGAFSGNTIYF. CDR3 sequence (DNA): TGTGCCAGTAGTCTCTTGGGGGCGTTCTCTGGAAACACCATATATTTT.

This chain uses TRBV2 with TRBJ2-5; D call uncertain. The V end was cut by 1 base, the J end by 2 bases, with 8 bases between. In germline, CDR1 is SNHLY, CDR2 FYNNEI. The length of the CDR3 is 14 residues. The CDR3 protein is CASSEGSVQETQYF. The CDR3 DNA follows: TGTGCCAGCAGTGAAGGAAGCGTACAAGAGACCCAGTACTTC.

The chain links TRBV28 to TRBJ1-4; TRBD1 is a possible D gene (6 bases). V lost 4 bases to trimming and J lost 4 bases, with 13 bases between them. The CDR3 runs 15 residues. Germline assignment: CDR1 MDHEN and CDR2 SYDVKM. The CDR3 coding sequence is TGTGCCAGCAGTTCACCGACAGGTTTTAATGAAAAACTGTTTTTT. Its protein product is CASSSPTGFNEKLFF.

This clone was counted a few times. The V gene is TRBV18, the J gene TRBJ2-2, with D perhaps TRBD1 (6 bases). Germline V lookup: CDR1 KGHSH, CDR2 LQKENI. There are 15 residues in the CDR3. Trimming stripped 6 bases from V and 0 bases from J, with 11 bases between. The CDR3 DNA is TGTGCCAGCTCGCCCAGGGGCTCGAACACCGGGGAGCTGTTTTTT. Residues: CASSPRGSNTGELFF.

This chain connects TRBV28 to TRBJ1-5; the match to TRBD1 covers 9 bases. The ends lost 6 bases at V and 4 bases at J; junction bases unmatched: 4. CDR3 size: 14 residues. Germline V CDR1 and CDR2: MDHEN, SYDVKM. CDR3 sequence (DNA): TGTGCCAGCAGCCCGGGACAGGGTAATCAGCCCCAGCATTTT. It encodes CASSPGQGNQPQHF. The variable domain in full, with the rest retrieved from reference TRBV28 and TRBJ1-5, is DVKVTQSSRYLVKRTGEKVFLECVQDMDHENMFWYRQDPGLGLRLIYFSYDVKMKEKGDIPEGYSVSREKKERFSLILESASTNQTSMYLCASSPGQGNQPQHFGDGTRLSIL.

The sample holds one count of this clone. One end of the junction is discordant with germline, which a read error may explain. The CDR3 sequence is CASSPGGGISGANVLIF. The CDR3 nucleotides read TGTGCCAGCAGCCCCGGGGGGGGGATTTCTGGGGCCAACGTCCTGATTTTC. The genes are TRBV5-4 and TRBJ2-6; 8 positions match TRBD2. The CDR3 length is 17 residues. Germline loops: CDR1 SGHNT, CDR2 YYREEE (reference sequence).

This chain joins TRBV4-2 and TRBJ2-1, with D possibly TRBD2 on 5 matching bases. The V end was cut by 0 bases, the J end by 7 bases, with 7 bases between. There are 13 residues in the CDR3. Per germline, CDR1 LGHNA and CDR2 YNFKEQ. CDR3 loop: CASSQELENEQFF. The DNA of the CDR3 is TGTGCCAGCAGCCAAGAACTAGAAAATGAGCAGTTCTTC.

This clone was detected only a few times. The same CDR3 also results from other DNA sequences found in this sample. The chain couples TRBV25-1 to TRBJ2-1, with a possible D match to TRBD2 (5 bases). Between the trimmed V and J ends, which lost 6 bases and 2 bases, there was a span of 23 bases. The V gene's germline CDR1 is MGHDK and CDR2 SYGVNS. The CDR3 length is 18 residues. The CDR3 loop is CASRGFSSGGSAYNEQFF. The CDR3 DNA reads TGTGCCAGCAGGGGGTTCTCGAGCGGCGGGTCAGCCTACAATGAGCAGTTCTTC.

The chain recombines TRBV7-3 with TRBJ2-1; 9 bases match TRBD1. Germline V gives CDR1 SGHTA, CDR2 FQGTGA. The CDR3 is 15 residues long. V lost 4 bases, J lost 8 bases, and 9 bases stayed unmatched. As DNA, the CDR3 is TGTGCCAGCAGCTCGGGACAGGGTAGGTTCTATGAGCAGTTCTTC. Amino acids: CASSSGQGRFYEQFF. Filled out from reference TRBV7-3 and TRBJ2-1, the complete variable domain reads GAGVSQTPSNKVTEKGKYVELRCDPISGHTALYWYRQSLGQGPEFLIYFQGTGAADDSGLPNDRFFAVRPEGSVSTLKIQRTERGDSAVYLCASSSGQGRFYEQFFGPGTRLTVL.

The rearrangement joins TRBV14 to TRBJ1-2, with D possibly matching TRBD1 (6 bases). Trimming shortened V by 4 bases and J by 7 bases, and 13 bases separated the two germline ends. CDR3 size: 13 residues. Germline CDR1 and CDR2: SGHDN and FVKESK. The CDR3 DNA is TGTGCCAGCAGCCTCTTCACAGGGTTTGGCTACACCTTC. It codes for CASSLFTGFGYTF.

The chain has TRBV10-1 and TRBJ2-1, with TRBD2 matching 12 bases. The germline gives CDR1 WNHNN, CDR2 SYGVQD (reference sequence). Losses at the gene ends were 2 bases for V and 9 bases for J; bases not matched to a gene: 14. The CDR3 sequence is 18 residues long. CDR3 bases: TGCGCCAGCAGTGAGGGGGGGAGGCTAGCGGGAGGGCAGGGTGAGCAGTTCTTC. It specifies CASSEGGRLAGGQGEQFF.

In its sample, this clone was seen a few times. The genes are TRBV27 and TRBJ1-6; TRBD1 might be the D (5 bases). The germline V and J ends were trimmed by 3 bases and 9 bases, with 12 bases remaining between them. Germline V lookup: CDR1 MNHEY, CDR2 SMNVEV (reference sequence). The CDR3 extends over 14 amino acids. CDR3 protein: CASSFQGESSPLHF. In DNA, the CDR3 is TGTGCCAGCAGTTTCCAGGGTGAGAGTTCACCCCTCCACTTT.

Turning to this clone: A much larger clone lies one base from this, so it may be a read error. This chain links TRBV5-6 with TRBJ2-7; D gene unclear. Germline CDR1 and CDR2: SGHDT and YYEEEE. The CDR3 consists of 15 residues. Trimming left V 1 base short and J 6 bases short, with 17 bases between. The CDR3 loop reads CASSLFASTFLEQYF. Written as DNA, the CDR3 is TGTGCCAGCAGCTTGTTTGCCAGTACCTTCCTCGAGCAGTACTTC.

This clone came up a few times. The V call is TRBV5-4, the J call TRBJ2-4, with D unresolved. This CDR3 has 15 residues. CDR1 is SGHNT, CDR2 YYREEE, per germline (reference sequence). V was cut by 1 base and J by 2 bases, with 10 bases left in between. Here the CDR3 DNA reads TGTGCCAGCAGCTTGCCGGGTACAACCAAAAACATTCAGTACTTC. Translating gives CASSLPGTTKNIQYF.

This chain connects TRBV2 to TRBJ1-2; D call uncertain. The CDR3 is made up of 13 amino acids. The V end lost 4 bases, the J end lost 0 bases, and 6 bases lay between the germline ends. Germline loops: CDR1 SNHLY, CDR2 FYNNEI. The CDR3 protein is CASSVAANYGYTF. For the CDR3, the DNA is TGTGCCAGCAGTGTCGCAGCTAACTATGGCTACACCTTC.

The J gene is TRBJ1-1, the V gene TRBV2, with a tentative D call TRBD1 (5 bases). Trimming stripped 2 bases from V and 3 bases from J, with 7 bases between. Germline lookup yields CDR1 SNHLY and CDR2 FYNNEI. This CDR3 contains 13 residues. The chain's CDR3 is CASSERGDTEAFF. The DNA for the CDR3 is TGTGCCAGCAGTGAAAGGGGTGACACTGAAGCTTTCTTT.

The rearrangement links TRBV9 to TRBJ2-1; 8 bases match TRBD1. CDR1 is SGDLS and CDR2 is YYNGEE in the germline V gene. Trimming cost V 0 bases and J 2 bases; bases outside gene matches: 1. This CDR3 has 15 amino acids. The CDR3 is CASSVGQGPYNEQFF. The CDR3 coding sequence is TGTGCCAGCAGCGTAGGACAGGGGCCCTACAATGAGCAGTTCTTC.

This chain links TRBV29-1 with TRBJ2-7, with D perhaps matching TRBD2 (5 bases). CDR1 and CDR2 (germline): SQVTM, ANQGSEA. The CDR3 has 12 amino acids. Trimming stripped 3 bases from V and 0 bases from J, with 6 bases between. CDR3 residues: CSVETNSYEQYF. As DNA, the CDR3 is TGCAGCGTTGAGACTAACTCCTACGAGCAGTACTTC.

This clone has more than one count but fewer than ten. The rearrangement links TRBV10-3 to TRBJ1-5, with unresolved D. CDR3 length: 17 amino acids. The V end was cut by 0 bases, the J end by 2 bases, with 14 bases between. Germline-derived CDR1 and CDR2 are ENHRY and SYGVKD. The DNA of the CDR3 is TGTGCCATCAGTGAGTCGGCGATGACATGGGGCAATCAGCCCCAGCATTTT. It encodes CAISESAMTWGNQPQHF.

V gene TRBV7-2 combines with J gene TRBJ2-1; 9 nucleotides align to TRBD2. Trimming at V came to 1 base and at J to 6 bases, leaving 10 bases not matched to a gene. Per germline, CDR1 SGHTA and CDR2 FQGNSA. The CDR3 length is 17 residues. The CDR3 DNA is TGTGCCAGCAGCTTAGGGTCTCGTGGCGGGAGGGCCAATGAGCAGTTCTTC. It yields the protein CASSLGSRGGRANEQFF.